This T cell receptor beta chain appears in the sequencing data of a study of CD8+ T cells in alopecia areata listed by TCRdb under 2018. Regarding the research as a whole: The treated patients, all with moderate-to-severe alopecia areata, were enrolled in an open-label pilot trial of oral tofacitinib given at 5 to 10 mg twice daily. Scalp clonality was compared across normal scalp (n=4), patchy alopecia areata scalp (n=8), and alopecia totalis/universalis scalp (n=8). Patients on tofacitinib were biopsied at baseline and after 4 and 24 weeks of treatment, and several of the patients also had a later scalp biopsy. High-throughput TCRbeta sequencing was used to examine T cell clonal expansion in alopecia areata in both the C3H/HeJ mouse model and human patients. immunoSEQ multiplex PCR using 35 Vbeta forward primers and 13 Jbeta reverse primers was used to amplify TCRbeta CDR3 regions. On the human side, TCRbeta sequencing was run on scalp tissue and on sorted CD4+ and CD8+ peripheral blood T cells from healthy controls and from alopecia areata patients with either patchy or totalis/universalis disease. RNA came from the PAXgene miRNA kit for fixed scalp, the miRNeasy kit for PBMCs, and the RNeasy kit for mouse skin. Tofacitinib was given for 6 to 18 months, followed by 6 months of follow-up off drug to assess delayed response and recurrence. Broad study findings and their caveats: Resident alphabeta T cells in normal human skin are also sequenced, complicating scalp TCR repertoire analysis, unlike mouse skin dominated by gammadelta T cells. TCR sequences shared between patients were less clear than in mice, possibly partly because of HLA diversity in the patient population. Lesional scalp, especially in alopecia totalis/universalis, showed higher clonality and more expanded CD8+ clones than normal scalp, suggesting antigenic drive.

Receptor libraries were prepared by the immunoSEQ multiplex PCR assay. RNA was extracted from all samples and reverse transcribed into cDNA, which served as template for TCR sequencing. SuperScript III was used for first-strand cDNA synthesis, primed with a 2:1 mix of oligo-dT and random hexamers. A synthetic immune receptor repertoire was used to measure amplification bias, and any remaining bias was corrected computationally. Per the authors' processing: Raw reads were preprocessed to remove errors, and CDR3 was defined according to IMGT conventions as the region from the conserved cysteine to phenylalanine. Clonality was calculated as 1 minus Shannon entropy normalized by log2 of the number of productive unique TCRs. Scalp TCRbeta sequences were cross-referenced with sorted blood CD4 and CD8 repertoires so that the CD4 or CD8 identity of scalp clones could be inferred. TCRdb mirrors the immuneACCESS table, restricted to in-frame sequences. Some clones are absent from its copies; in checked studies, under half trace to an unresolved V gene, and the reason for the others is unknown. V, J and clone size reflect that table, while D and trimming were determined from the DNA. In this sample the table shows some 120,000 clones, around three fifths of which occur a single time. Of the sample, 4.5% falls within the top ten clones.

For this chain, trimming is 5 bases at the V end and 0 bases at the J end, and the number of junction bases without a gene match is 3. The CDR3 numbers 16 residues from cysteine through phenylalanine. The read is trimmed to its CDR3 DNA, 48 bases read in frame from base 1. From the germline V gene, CDR1 is SNHLY and CDR2 is FYNNEI. Note on this clone: Its antigen remains unidentified. No much larger clonotype is one base removed from it; base qualities were not supplied. The same CDR3 can be traced to other DNA sequences in this sample.

The time point label corresponds to: baseline before oral tofacitinib. Lesional scalp punch biopsies and peripheral blood were collected from alopecia areata patients. PBMCs were isolated by density centrifugation and stained for CD3, CD4 and CD8, after which CD4+ and CD8+ T cells were sorted on a FACSAria. This clonotype originated in a human donor with alopecia areata. Sequencing was performed on CD4+ T cells sorted from blood, taken at week 0. The chain couples TRBV2 to TRBJ1-4, and 10 junctional nucleotides match TRBD1. The DNA sequence is given as TGTGCCAGCAGTCCTGGACAGGGGGCAACTAATGAAAAACTGTTTTTT. Its translation is CASSPGQGATNEKLFF.